This record looks at one T cell receptor beta chain sequence and its context. This clonotype has a handful of counts. What this receptor recognizes is not known. Germline is not matched at one junction end, which may reflect a read error. CDR1 and CDR2 (DFQATT, SNEGSKA) derive from the germline V gene (reference sequence). Including cysteine and phenylalanine, the CDR3 has 14 amino acids. The CDR3 DNA has 42 bases and is translated from base 1. The donors were some 36 Caucasian individuals from Russia, aged roughly 6 to 100 years, who were systemically healthy. Each donor gave ten milliliters of peripheral blood, collected into EDTA-treated Vacutainer tubes. Ficoll-Paque density-gradient centrifugation was used to isolate PBMCs, with at least 7 million per sample. Total RNA, at least 6 micrograms per sample, was extracted from PBMCs with Trizol reagent. For every donor, flow cytometry on a PBMC aliquot measured the percentage of naive CD45RAhigh/CD27high T cells.

The library was generated by 5' RACE. Sequencing relied on an Illumina HiSeq 2500. A second PCR of about 7 to 12 cycles was performed with a sample-barcoded 5' primer and a J-beta primer mix. A template-switch 5' adaptor carrying 12 random nucleotides introduced a unique molecular identifier onto each TCR beta cDNA molecule. At least 2.5 million CDR3-containing paired-end reads were obtained from each sample. First-strand cDNA was synthesized from all RNA with the Mint cDNA synthesis kit, primed by a TRBC-specific oligonucleotide. Following uracil-DNA glycosylase treatment, all cDNA underwent a first 18-cycle PCR with the universal primers M1SS and BC2_uni_R. For the original study's pipeline: For normalization, 1 million high-quality reads were randomly selected from each sample, with every read carrying a distinct molecular identifier. Instead of being binned into consensus sequences, reads that shared molecular identifiers were thrown out. CDR3 identification, clonotype clustering and error correction used MiTCR with a Q25 quality threshold and the strictest error-elimination algorithm. A nonparametric unseen species model with Euler transformation was used to estimate lower-bound total TCR beta diversity. TCRdb cleaned the public reads at Q25 with fastp, built clones with MiXCR and kept in-frame beta chains. Entries are consolidated by CDR3 protein sequence, retaining the most common genes and DNA. TCRdb's processing, not the authors', yielded these V and J calls. Counted in this sample were 550,000 to 750,000 distinct CDR3 sequences; roughly 21% of them appeared once. Jointly, the top ten make up 3% to 4.5% of the sample.

The sample belongs to a study of blood T cells in healthy people across ages (dated by TCRdb to about 2015). Turning to the overall study: Template switching captured roughly one uniquely barcoded TCR beta cDNA molecule per two T cells in model experiments. Age-related changes in TCR beta repertoire diversity were measured in the study by deep sequencing normalized with unique cDNA molecular identifiers. The donors were split into four age groups: young (average about 16 years), middle-aged (about 40), aged (over 55) and long-lived (approximately 89). To avoid experimental bias, donors of different ages were spread randomly across the sequencing lanes. Two additional independent replicas of 1 million unique cDNA reads from the same blood draw were analyzed for two donors (one aged 18 to 30 and one aged 80 or older).

Broad study findings and their caveats: Observed TCR beta diversity per million T cells fell roughly linearly with age, and a significant reduction was already apparent by age approximately 40. The CMV infection status of donors was not known, potentially confounding age-related changes in expanded clonotypes. Bulk unsorted PBMC profiling prevented conclusive comparison of naive and antigen-experienced compartments. Estimates of total diversity based on one million sequenced T cells were considered lower bounds and underestimates. A strong correlation was found between observed TCR beta diversity and the percentage of naive T cells measured by flow cytometry. The long-lived group showed more naive CD4+ T cells, fewer expanded clones and increased TCR diversity than the aged group, suggesting age selection.

Specimen: blood. This sequence originates from a man aged 65-85 years in good health. This chain is built from TRBV20-1 and TRBJ2-2; TRBD1 is a possible D gene, resting on 6 matching bases. In nucleotides, the sequence is TGCGGTGCGATGGCCCAGGGGCGGACCGGGGAGCTGTTTTTT. The resulting protein is CGAMAQGRTGELFF.